The 5 T cell receptor beta chains below all came from one sample that was sequenced in a study of OX40 agonist ivuxolimab in advanced cancers. This table comes from immunoSEQ multiplex PCR, and its TCRdb copy is limited to in-frame clones, with some not included. Seen here are about 65,000 clones, roughly 87% observed once, and the top ten hold 0.38%. The source material was CD4+ or CD8+ T cells sorted from blood, sampled in a trial of the OX40 agonist ivuxolimab. The source of these receptors is an adult with an advanced solid tumor such as melanoma, head and neck, liver or kidney cancer.

The chain combines TRBV20-1 with TRBJ1-1; D call uncertain. CDR1 is DFQATT and CDR2 is SNEGSKA in the germline V gene (reference sequence). The CDR3 spans 9 residues. V was trimmed by 6 bases and J by 7 bases, leaving 6 bases between them. This CDR3 is CSAGGEAFF. The CDR3 DNA follows: TGCAGTGCGGGAGGTGAAGCTTTCTTT.

Here the CDR3 DNA reads TGTGCCAGCAGTTACTCGACCGGCTACGAGCAGTACTTC. Translation gives CASSYSTGYEQYF. V usage is TRBV6-5 and J usage is TRBJ2-7; no definite D call. The V end lost 0 bases, the J end lost 3 bases, and 6 bases lay between the germline ends. Looked up from germline, CDR1 is MNHEY and CDR2 is SVGAGI. There are 13 residues in the CDR3.

The J gene is TRBJ2-1, the V gene TRBV7-8, with unresolved D. CDR1 SGHVS and CDR2 FQNEAQ come from the germline V gene. Trimming stripped 0 bases from V and 7 bases from J, with 4 bases between. There are 12 residues in the CDR3. The CDR3 protein is CASSLAINEQFF. CDR3 DNA sequence: TGTGCCAGCAGCTTAGCAATTAATGAGCAGTTCTTC.

The gene calls are TRBV11-3 and TRBJ2-2; D not resolved. The germline CDR1 and CDR2 sequences are SGHNT and YENEEA. V lost 5 bases to trimming and J lost 7 bases, with 5 bases between them. The CDR3 runs 11 residues. DNA for the CDR3: TGTGCCAGCAGCAAGGGCGGGGAGCTGTTTTTT. Translation: CASSKGGELFF.

CDR3 in amino acids: CASSADSYTGELFF. The CDR3 DNA sequence: TGTGCCAGTAGTGCGGACAGCTACACCGGGGAGCTGTTTTTT. The chain carries TRBV19 and TRBJ2-2; possibly TRBD1 for D (6 bases). From germline, CDR1 is LNHDA and CDR2 SQIVND (reference sequence). The CDR3 loop spans 14 amino acids. The V gene lost 5 bases and the J gene lost 3 bases, with 10 bases spanning the gap.